Each of the 25 T cell receptor beta chains below was sequenced from the same sample in a study of vaccination effects on CD4 cells after COVID-19. Their recognized antigens are unknown. Antigen-specific CD4+ T cells were expanded (with viral peptide pools) by the ViraFEST assay ahead of sequencing. After roughly ten days in culture, the CD4+ T cells were isolated. Having tested negative for nucleocapsid antibodies, the vaccine recipients showed no prior SARS-CoV-2 infection. Libraries were prepared by immunoSEQ multiplex PCR; TCRdb keeps only in-frame clonotypes and omits some of them. The sample has about 21,000 clones, over 65% seen once. Sequencing used CD4+ T cells from PBMCs cultured with HCoV-NL63 spike peptides, obtained before COVID-19 vaccination. These receptors came from a human donor who received a COVID-19 vaccine.

The chain has TRBV15 and TRBJ2-1; 8 bases are a match to TRBD2. The junction had 3 bases not matched to a gene; V was cut back by 1 base and J by 7 bases. This CDR3 has 14 residues. The germline V gene encodes CDR1 LNHNV and CDR2 YYDKDF (reference sequence). The CDR3 reads CATSRAGGLNEQFF. CDR3 coding DNA: TGTGCCACCAGCAGAGCGGGGGGGCTTAATGAGCAGTTCTTC.

J is TRBJ2-7 and V is TRBV6-5, with D perhaps given as TRBD1 or TRBD2 (5 bases each). CDR1 and CDR2 from the germline V gene are MNHEY and SVGAGI. This CDR3 spans 14 amino acids. Trimming stripped 9 bases from V and 2 bases from J, with 17 bases between. This chain's CDR3 is CASPRDLKPYEQYF. The CDR3 DNA reads TGTGCCAGTCCCCGGGACCTAAAACCCTACGAGCAGTACTTC.

Comment on this clone: An end of the junction differs from the germline gene, which may be a read error. The J gene is TRBJ2-7, the V gene TRBV4-1, with unresolved D. CDR1 and CDR2 (germline): MGHRA, YSYEKL. There are 15 residues in the CDR3. The CDR3, as DNA: TGCGCCAGCAGCCAAGGGGCGGCAGCCCCCTACGGGCAGTACTTC. Translating gives CASSQGAAAPYGQYF.

V and J are TRBV27 and TRBJ2-7; 7 positions match TRBD2. This CDR3 is built from 17 residues. The V and J ends lost 5 bases and 3 bases, in that order; junction bases with no gene match: 16. Germline values: CDR1 MNHEY, CDR2 SMNVEV (reference sequence). CDR3 sequence (DNA): TGTGCCAGCAGTCCATGGTCTAGAGGGAGGGGCCTCTACGAGCAGTACTTC. Translating gives CASSPWSRGRGLYEQYF.

The chain joins TRBV14 to TRBJ2-1; 7 nucleotides align to TRBD2. This CDR3 spans 16 amino acids. V shed 1 base, J shed 13 bases, and the junction held 16 bases outside the gene matches. Germline assignment: CDR1 SGHDN and CDR2 FVKESK. CDR3: CASSQGPGGRGGGQFF. For the CDR3, the DNA is TGTGCCAGCAGCCAAGGGCCTGGGGGGAGAGGCGGGGGACAGTTCTTC.

This chain uses TRBV29-1 with TRBJ2-1; possible D gene TRBD2, 5 bases. The germline gives CDR1 SQVTM, CDR2 ANQGSEA. Trimming cost V 5 bases and J 2 bases, with 10 bases left between them. This CDR3 is built from 13 residues. The CDR3 reads CSVFELAYNEQFF. DNA of the CDR3: TGCAGCGTTTTCGAACTAGCCTACAATGAGCAGTTCTTC.

The chain couples TRBV5-5 to TRBJ1-3, with unresolved D. The germline CDR1 and CDR2 sequences are SGHKS and YYEKEE (reference sequence). The length of the CDR3 is 15 residues. V lost 0 bases, J lost 2 bases, and 9 bases lay in between. In nucleotides, the CDR3 is TGTGCCAGCAGCTTGGGGCTCCACCCTGGAAACACCATATATTTT. The encoded protein is CASSLGLHPGNTIYF.

This clone was counted a single time. The V gene is TRBV7-2, the J gene TRBJ2-5; 8 bases line up with TRBD2. Losses at the gene ends were 5 bases for V and 4 bases for J; bases not matched to a gene: 6. Looked up from germline, CDR1 is SGHTA and CDR2 is FQGNSA. This CDR3 spans 14 amino acids. CDR3 DNA: TGTGCCAGCAGCGCGGGAGGTGGTCGAGAGACCCAGTACTTC. Its translation: CASSAGGGRETQYF. Drawing the rest from reference TRBV7-2 and TRBJ2-5, the complete variable domain is GAGVSQSPSNKVTEKGKDVELRCDPISGHTALYWYRQSLGQGLEFLIYFQGNSAPDKSGLPSDRFSAERTGGSVSTLTIQRTQQEDSAVYLCASSAGGGRETQYFGPGTRLLVL.

The chain couples TRBV7-2 to TRBJ1-5, with D perhaps TRBD1 (5 bases). Per germline, CDR1 SGHTA and CDR2 FQGNSA. CDR3 length: 15 amino acids. V was pared by 5 bases and J by 6 bases, with 17 bases between. The CDR3 bases are TGTGCCAGCAGCCCGGGACCGGCCCCTGGTCAGCCCCAGCATTTT. This encodes CASSPGPAPGQPQHF.

The chain is built from TRBV7-2 and TRBJ2-7; 7 bases match TRBD2. CDR3 length: 13 residues. V shed 6 bases and J 1 base; nucleotides not matched to a gene: 3. The germline CDR1 and CDR2 sequences are SGHTA and FQGNSA. Written as DNA, the CDR3 is TGTGCCAGCAGTTCTAGCGGTTCCTACGAGCAGTACTTC. Amino acids: CASSSSGSYEQYF.

This rearrangement joins TRBV6-4 to TRBJ2-1; 14 positions agree with TRBD2. Germline lookup yields CDR1 MRHNA and CDR2 SNTAGT. This CDR3 is built from 16 residues. V shed 3 bases, J shed 7 bases, and the junction held 5 bases outside the gene matches. CDR3 sequence: CASSESGLAGGNEQFF. In DNA form, the CDR3 reads TGTGCCAGCAGTGAGTCCGGACTAGCGGGAGGTAATGAGCAGTTCTTC.

Turning to this clone: The sample carries other DNA sequences with the same CDR3. The chain joins TRBV3-1 (or the pseudogene TRBV3-2) to TRBJ1-5; D is uncertain. V gave up 0 bases and J gave up 6 bases, with 6 bases separating them. The V gene's germline CDR1 is LGHDT and CDR2 YNNKEL (reference sequence). CDR3 size: 13 residues. The CDR3 nucleotides are TGTGCCAGCAGCCAAGATTTGGGTCAGCCCCAGCATTTT. Amino acid sequence: CASSQDLGQPQHF.

This rearrangement joins TRBV18 to TRBJ1-3, with 11 bases identical to TRBD1. The V gene's germline CDR1 is KGHSH and CDR2 LQKENI. The trim removed 2 bases at V and 2 bases at J, leaving 2 bases unmatched. The CDR3 extends over 16 amino acids. CDR3 sequence: CASSPSGQGAGNTIYF. The CDR3 nucleotides read TGTGCCAGCTCACCATCGGGACAGGGGGCTGGAAACACCATATATTTT.

In this sample, this clone turned up a few times. This chain links TRBV7-2 with TRBJ1-3; D not resolved. The CDR3 is 15 amino acids. Trimming pared 1 base from V and 0 bases from J, leaving 7 bases between. Germline CDR1 and CDR2: SGHTA and FQGNSA. CDR3 amino acids: CASSLESRSGNTIYF. The CDR3 bases are TGTGCCAGCAGCTTAGAGTCCCGCTCTGGAAACACCATATATTTT. Complete variable domain (other parts from reference TRBV7-2 and TRBJ1-3): GAGVSQSPSNKVTEKGKDVELRCDPISGHTALYWYRQSLGQGLEFLIYFQGNSAPDKSGLPSDRFSAERTGGSVSTLTIQRTQQEDSAVYLCASSLESRSGNTIYFGEGSWLTVV.

The V and J genes are TRBV29-1 and TRBJ2-2; D not resolved. V was cut by 4 bases and J by 0 bases, with 6 bases left in between. This CDR3 is 13 amino acids long. From germline, CDR1 is SQVTM and CDR2 ANQGSEA. The CDR3 sequence: CSVGRSNTGELFF. The CDR3, as DNA: TGCAGCGTTGGCAGGTCGAACACCGGGGAGCTGTTTTTT.

The chain carries TRBV10-3 and TRBJ2-5; D ambiguous. Germline values: CDR1 ENHRY, CDR2 SYGVKD. The CDR3 contains 12 residues. V lost 6 bases, J lost 5 bases, and 10 bases lay in between. In nucleotides, the CDR3 is TGTGCCATCAGCGCGACCCTCGAGACCCAGTACTTC. Translated, it gives CAISATLETQYF.

This rearrangement joins TRBV10-3 to TRBJ2-6; 8 bases map to TRBD1. There are 17 residues in the CDR3. Germline lookup yields CDR1 ENHRY and CDR2 SYGVKD. Trimming removed 7 bases from V and 0 bases from J; junction bases left unmatched: 8. The CDR3 region is CAITTDRATSGANVLTF. The CDR3 DNA is TGTGCCATCACCACGGACAGGGCAACCTCTGGGGCCAACGTCCTGACTTTC.

J is TRBJ1-2 and V is TRBV7-2; D gene unclear. The length of the CDR3 is 14 residues. CDR1 SGHTA and CDR2 FQGNSA come from the germline V gene. V was clipped by 1 base and J by 8 bases, with 14 bases between them. This CDR3 is CASSLGGEGRGYTF. The CDR3 nucleotides are TGTGCCAGCAGCTTAGGCGGGGAAGGACGGGGCTACACCTTC.

V and J are TRBV20-1 and TRBJ1-2; possibly TRBD1 for D (6 bases). Germline CDR1 is DFQATT and CDR2 is SNEGSKA (reference sequence). The CDR3 length is 11 residues. V was trimmed by 6 bases and J by 7 bases, leaving 12 bases between them. The CDR3 coding sequence is TGCAGTGCCCAGGACAGTCCTGGCTACACCTTC. Its protein is CSAQDSPGYTF.

V and J are TRBV14 and TRBJ2-5; D gene unclear. Germline values: CDR1 SGHDN, CDR2 FVKESK. Trimming shortened V by 4 bases and J by 7 bases, and 13 bases separated the two germline ends. This CDR3 is built from 13 residues. In DNA, the CDR3 is TGTGCCAGCAGCCCCCTGGGCTTGGCGACCCAGTACTTC. Its protein product is CASSPLGLATQYF.

The sample holds a few counts of this clone. CDR3 amino acids: CASSEGTSGSYEQYF. The CDR3 bases are TGTGCCAGCAGCGAGGGAACTAGCGGCTCCTACGAGCAGTACTTC. The genes are TRBV4-2 and TRBJ2-7; 8 bases match TRBD2. Germline trimming cut 5 bases from V and 0 bases from J; bases unmatched to any gene: 6. In germline, CDR1 is LGHNA, CDR2 YNFKEQ. The CDR3 is 15 residues long.

The rearrangement joins TRBV6-4 to TRBJ2-1, with D perhaps TRBD2 (6 bases). V lost 1 base and J lost 8, with 18 bases in between. This CDR3 region has 16 residues. The germline CDR1 and CDR2 sequences are MRHNA and SNTAGT. CDR3 sequence reads: CASSDWYTSRTYEQFF. In DNA, the CDR3 is TGTGCCAGCAGTGACTGGTATACTAGCCGAACCTATGAGCAGTTCTTC.

Only a few counts were recorded for this clone. CDR3 loop: CAWSSPGRTYGYTF. The CDR3 DNA is TGTGCCTGGAGTTCCCCTGGACGGACCTATGGCTACACCTTC. The V call is TRBV30, the J call TRBJ1-2; the D is unclear. This CDR3 is 14 amino acids long. V was clipped by 2 bases and J by 4 bases, with 14 bases between them. CDR1 and CDR2 (germline): GTSNPN, SVGIG (reference sequence).

Here the CDR3 reads CASSIGLAGGKRRNTQYF. CDR3 sequence (DNA): TGTGCCAGTAGTATAGGACTAGCGGGAGGGAAACGAAGGAATACGCAGTATTTT. The gene calls are TRBV19 and TRBJ2-3; 14 positions match TRBD2. Germline CDR1 LNHDA, CDR2 SQIVND (reference sequence). V lost 1 base, J lost 7 bases, and 10 bases stayed unmatched. The CDR3 sequence is 18 residues long. The variable domain in full, with the rest retrieved from reference TRBV19 and TRBJ2-3, is DGGITQSPKYLFRKEGQNVTLSCEQNLNHDAMYWYRQDPGQGLRLIYYSQIVNDFQKGDIAEGYSVSREKKESFPLTVTSAQKNPTAFYLCASSIGLAGGKRRNTQYFGPGTRLTVL.

This chain joins TRBV21-1 and TRBJ1-4; TRBD1, as called in the table, went unchecked against the DNA. TRBV21-1 is classified as a pseudogene. The CDR3 is 15 amino acids. CDR3 loop: CASSTIRAPNEKLFF. The DNA for the CDR3 is TGTGCCAGCAGCACTATCAGGGCCCCTAATGAAAAACTGTTTTTT.